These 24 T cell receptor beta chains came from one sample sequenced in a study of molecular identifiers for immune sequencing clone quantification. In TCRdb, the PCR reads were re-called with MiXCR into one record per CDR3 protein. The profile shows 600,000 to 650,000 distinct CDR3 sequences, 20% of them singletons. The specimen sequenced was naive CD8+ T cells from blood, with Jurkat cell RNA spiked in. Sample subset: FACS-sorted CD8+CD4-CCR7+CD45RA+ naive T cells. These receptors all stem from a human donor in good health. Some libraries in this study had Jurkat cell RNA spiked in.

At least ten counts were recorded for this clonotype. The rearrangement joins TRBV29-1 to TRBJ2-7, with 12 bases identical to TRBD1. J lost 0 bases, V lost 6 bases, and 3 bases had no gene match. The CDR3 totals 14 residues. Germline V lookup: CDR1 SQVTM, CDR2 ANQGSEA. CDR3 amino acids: CSVRGQGASYEQYF. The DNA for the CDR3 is TGCAGCGTACGGGGACAGGGGGCCTCCTACGAGCAGTACTTC.

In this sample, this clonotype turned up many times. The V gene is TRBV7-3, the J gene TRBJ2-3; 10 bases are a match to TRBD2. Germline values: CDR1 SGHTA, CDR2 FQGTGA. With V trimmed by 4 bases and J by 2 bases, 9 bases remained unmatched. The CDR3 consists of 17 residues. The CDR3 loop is CASSSGLANMATDTQYF. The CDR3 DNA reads TGTGCCAGCAGCTCGGGACTAGCGAATATGGCCACAGATACGCAGTATTTT.

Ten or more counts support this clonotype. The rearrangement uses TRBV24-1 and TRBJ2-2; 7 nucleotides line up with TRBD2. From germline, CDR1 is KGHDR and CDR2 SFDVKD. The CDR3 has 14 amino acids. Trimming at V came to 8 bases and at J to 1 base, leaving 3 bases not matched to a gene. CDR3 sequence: CATTGGVNTGELFF. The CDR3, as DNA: TGTGCCACCACGGGGGGAGTGAACACCGGGGAGCTGTTTTTT.

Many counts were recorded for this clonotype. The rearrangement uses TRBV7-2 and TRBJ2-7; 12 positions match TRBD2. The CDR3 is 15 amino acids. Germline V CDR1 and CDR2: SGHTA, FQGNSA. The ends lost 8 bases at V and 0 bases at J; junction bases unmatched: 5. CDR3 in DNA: TGTGCCAGCGGGACTAGCGGGCTGAGCTCCTACGAGCAGTACTTC. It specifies CASGTSGLSSYEQYF.

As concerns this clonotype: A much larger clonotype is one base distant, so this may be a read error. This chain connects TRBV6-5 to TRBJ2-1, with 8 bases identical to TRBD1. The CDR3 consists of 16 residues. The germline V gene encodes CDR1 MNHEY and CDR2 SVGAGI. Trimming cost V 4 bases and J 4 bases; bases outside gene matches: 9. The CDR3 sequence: CASSSIAGGLYNEQFF. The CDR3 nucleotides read TGTGCCAGCAGTTCCATAGCAGGGGGCCTGTACAATGAGCAGTTCTTC.

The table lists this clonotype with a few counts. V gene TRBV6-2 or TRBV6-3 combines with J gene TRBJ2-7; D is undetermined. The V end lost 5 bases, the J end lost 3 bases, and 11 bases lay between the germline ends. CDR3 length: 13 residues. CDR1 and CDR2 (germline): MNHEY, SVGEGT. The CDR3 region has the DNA TGTGCCAGCAGTCCCTCGAATAACTACGAGCAGTACTTC. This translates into CASSPSNNYEQYF.

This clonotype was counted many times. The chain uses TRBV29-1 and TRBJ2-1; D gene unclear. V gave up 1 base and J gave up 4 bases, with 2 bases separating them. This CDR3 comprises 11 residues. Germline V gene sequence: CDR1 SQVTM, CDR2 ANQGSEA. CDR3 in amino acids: CSVEGYNEQFF. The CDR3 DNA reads TGCAGCGTTGAAGGGTACAATGAGCAGTTCTTC.

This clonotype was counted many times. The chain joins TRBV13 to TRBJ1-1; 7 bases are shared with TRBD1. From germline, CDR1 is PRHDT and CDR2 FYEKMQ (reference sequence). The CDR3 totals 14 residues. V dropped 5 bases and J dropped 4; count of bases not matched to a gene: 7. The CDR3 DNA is TGTGCCAGCAGCCTCAGGGGGGCCGTCACTGAAGCTTTCTTT. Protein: CASSLRGAVTEAFF.

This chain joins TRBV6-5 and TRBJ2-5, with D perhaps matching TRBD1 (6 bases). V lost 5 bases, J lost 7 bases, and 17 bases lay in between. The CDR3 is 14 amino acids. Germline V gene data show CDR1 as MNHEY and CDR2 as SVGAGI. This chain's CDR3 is CASSPKGVRGTQYF. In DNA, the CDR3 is TGTGCCAGCAGTCCCAAGGGGGTACGCGGGACCCAGTACTTC.

The CDR3 DNA is TGCGCCAGCAGCCGATATACGACGAGCTCCTACAATGAGCAGTTCTTC. Translated, it gives CASSRYTTSSYNEQFF. This chain joins TRBV4-3 and TRBJ2-1; no definite D call. V lost 4 bases and J lost 0, with 13 bases in between. CDR3 size: 16 residues. From germline, CDR1 is LGHNA and CDR2 YSLEER.

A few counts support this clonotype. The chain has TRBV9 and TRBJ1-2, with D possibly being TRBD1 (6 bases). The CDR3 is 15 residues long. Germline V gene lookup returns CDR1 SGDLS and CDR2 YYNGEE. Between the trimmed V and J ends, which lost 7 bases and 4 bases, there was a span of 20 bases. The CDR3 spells CASSQEWGRGYGYTF. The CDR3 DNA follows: TGTGCCAGCTCCCAGGAATGGGGGCGCGGCTATGGCTACACCTTC.

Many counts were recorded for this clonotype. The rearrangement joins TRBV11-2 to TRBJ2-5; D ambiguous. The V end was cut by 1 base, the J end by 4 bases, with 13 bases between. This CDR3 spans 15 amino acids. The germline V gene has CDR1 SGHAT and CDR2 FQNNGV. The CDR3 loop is CASSLAPGPRETQYF. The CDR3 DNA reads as TGTGCCAGCAGCTTAGCTCCAGGTCCGAGAGAGACCCAGTACTTC.

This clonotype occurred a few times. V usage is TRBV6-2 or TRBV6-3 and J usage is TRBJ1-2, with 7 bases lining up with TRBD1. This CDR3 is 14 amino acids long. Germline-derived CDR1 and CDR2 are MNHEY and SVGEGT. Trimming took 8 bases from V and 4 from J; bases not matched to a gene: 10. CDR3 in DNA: TGTGCCAGCCAGACAGGGTTCGGAGTCTATGGCTACACCTTC. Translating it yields CASQTGFGVYGYTF.

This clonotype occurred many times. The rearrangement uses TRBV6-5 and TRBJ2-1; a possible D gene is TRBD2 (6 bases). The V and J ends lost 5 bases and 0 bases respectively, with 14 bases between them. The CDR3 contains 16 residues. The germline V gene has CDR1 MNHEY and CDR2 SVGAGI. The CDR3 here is CASSTLYGSSYNEQFF. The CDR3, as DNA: TGTGCCAGCAGTACCCTATACGGGAGCTCCTACAATGAGCAGTTCTTC.

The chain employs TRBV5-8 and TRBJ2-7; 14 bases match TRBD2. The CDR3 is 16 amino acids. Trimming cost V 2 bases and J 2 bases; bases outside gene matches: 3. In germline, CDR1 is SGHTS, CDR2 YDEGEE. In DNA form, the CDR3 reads TGTGCCAGCAGCTTCGGGACTAGCGGGGGCCCCTACGAGCAGTACTTC. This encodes CASSFGTSGGPYEQYF.

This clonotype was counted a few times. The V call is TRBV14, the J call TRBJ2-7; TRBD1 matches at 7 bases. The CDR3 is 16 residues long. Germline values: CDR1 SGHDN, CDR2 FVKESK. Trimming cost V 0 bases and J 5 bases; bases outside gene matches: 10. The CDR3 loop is CASSQDLGQGVHEQYF. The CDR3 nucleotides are TGTGCCAGCAGCCAAGATCTTGGGCAGGGGGTCCACGAGCAGTACTTC.

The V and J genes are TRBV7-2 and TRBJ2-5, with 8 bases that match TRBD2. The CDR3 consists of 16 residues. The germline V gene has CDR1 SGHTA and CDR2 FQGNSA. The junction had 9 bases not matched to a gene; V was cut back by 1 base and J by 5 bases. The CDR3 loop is CASSLVGGGILETQYF. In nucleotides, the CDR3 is TGTGCCAGCAGCTTAGTTGGCGGGGGGATATTGGAGACCCAGTACTTC. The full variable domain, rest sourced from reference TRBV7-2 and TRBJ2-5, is GAGVSQSPSNKVTEKGKDVELRCDPISGHTALYWYRQSLGQGLEFLIYFQGNSAPDKSGLPSDRFSAERTGGSVSTLTIQRTQQEDSAVYLCASSLVGGGILETQYFGPGTRLLVL.

DNA for the CDR3: TGTGCCAGCAGCCTCGGACAGGGGAGGCCCGGGGAGCTGTTTTTT. It translates to CASSLGQGRPGELFF. The gene calls are TRBV11-2 and TRBJ2-2, with 9 bases fitting TRBD1. Losses at the gene ends were 5 bases for V and 6 bases for J; bases not matched to a gene: 7. CDR1 and CDR2 (germline): SGHAT, FQNNGV. The CDR3 covers 15 residues.

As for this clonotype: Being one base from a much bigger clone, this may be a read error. The CDR3 protein is CASEDRRRYNEQLF. CDR3 bases: TGTGCCAGCGAGGACAGGAGAAGATACAATGAGCAGCTCTTC. This rearrangement joins TRBV2 to TRBJ2-1, with TRBD1 matching over 7 bases. Germline V lookup: CDR1 SNHLY, CDR2 FYNNEI. CDR3 length: 14 residues.

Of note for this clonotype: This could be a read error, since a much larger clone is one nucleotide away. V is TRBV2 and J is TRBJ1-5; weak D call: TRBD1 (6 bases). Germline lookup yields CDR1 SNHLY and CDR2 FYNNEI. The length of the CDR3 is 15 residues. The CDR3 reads CASSEDGWDNQPRHF. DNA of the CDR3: TGTGCCAGCAGTGAAGATGGTTGGGACAATCAGCCCCGGCATTTT.

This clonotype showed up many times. CDR3 amino acids: CASRGQGHEKLFF. The CDR3 DNA is TGCGCCAGCCGGGGACAGGGGCATGAAAAACTGTTTTTT. The V and J genes are TRBV5-1 and TRBJ1-4; 10 bases align to TRBD1. The CDR3 runs 13 residues. Unmatched junction bases numbered 3, after V lost 7 bases and J lost 6 bases. Per the germline V gene, CDR1 is SGHRS and CDR2 is YFSETQ. Full variable domain (missing parts from reference TRBV5-1 and TRBJ1-4): KAGVTQTPRYLIKTRGQQVTLSCSPISGHRSVSWYQQTPGQGLQFLFEYFSETQRNKGNFPGRFSGRQFSNSRSEMNVSTLELGDSALYLCASRGQGHEKLFFGSGTQLSVL.

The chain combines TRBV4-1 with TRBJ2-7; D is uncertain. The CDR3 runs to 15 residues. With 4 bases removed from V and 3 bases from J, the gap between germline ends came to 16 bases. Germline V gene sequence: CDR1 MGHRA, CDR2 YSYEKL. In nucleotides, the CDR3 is TGCGCCAGCAGCCCGCGGACCCCCAACGACTACGAGCAGTACTTC. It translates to CASSPRTPNDYEQYF.

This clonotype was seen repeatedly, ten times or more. Here the CDR3 reads CSVVWRESPYEQYF. The CDR3 region has the DNA TGCAGCGTTGTCTGGCGGGAGAGCCCCTACGAGCAGTACTTC. The V call is TRBV29-1, the J call TRBJ2-7; 7 bases are a match to TRBD2. The CDR3 covers 14 residues. Germline V gives CDR1 SQVTM, CDR2 ANQGSEA. V dropped 4 bases and J dropped 2; count of bases not matched to a gene: 8.

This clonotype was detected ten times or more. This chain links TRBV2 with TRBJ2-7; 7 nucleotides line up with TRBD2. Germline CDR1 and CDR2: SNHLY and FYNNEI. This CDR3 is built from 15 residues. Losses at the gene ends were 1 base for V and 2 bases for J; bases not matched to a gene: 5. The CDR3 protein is CASSEGGGGTYEQYF. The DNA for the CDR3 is TGTGCCAGCAGTGAAGGGGGCGGGGGAACCTACGAGCAGTACTTC.